This TCR beta chain was obtained from a study of T cell changes during pregnancy in multiple sclerosis. Some clones are missing from TCRdb's copy, which holds only in-frame ones; the method was immunoSEQ multiplex PCR. This table has some 38,000 clones, nearly 95% appearing once. Per germline, CDR1 SGHDT and CDR2 YYEEEE. This CDR3 is built from 13 residues. V gave up 4 bases and J gave up 4 bases, with 11 bases separating them. The chain has TRBV5-6 and TRBJ1-1; a possible D gene is TRBD1 (5 bases). This TCR came from a female donor in good health, enrolled as a control in a pregnancy study. The sample in question was CD4+ T cells from peripheral blood mononuclear cells, obtained after pregnancy. The DNA of the CDR3 is TGTGCCAGCAGCCCCGGACACAGCACTGAAGCTTTCTTT. It is translated as CASSPGHSTEAFF.